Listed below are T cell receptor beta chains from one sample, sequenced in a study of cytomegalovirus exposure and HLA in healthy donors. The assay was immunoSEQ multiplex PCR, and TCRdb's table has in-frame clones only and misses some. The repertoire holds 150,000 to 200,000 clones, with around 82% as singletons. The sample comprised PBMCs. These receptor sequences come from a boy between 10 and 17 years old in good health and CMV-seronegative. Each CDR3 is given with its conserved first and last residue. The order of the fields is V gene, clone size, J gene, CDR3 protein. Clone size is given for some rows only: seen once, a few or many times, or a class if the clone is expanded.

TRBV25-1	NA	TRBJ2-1	CASIRRGGNEQFF
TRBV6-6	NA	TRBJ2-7	CATDRGRYRREQYF
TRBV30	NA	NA	CAWRRQSAYEQYF
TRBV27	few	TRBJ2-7	CASSLMTLPYEQYF
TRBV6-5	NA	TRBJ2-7	CASRGLGSSYEQYF
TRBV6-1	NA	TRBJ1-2	CASRNPGQGHGYTF
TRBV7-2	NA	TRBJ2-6	CASSSHVREPTLGANVLTF
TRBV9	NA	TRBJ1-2	CASTDRVEGYTF
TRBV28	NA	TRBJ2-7	CASTLLAGAGEQYF
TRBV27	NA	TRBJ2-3	CASKSPDRVADTQYF
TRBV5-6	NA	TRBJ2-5	CASSLYRGVHQETQYF
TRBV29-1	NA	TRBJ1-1	CSVPPGTGYTEAFF
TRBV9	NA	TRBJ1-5	CASSEGGRLEPQHF
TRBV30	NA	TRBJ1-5	CAWKVGTGGGQPQHF
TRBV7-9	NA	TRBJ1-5	CASSLGLGTGTNQPQHF
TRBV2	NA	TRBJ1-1	CASSPGDRNEAFF
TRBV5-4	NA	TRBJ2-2	CASSLTRGGTGELFF
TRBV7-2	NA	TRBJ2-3	CASSSPGGGWTDTQYF
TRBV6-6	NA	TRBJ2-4	CASSPTQWEAKNIQYF
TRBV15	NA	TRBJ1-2	CATSRDRGTYGYTF
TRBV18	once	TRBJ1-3	CASSPPRTGAGNTIYF
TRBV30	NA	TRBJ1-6	CAWSGARQGNSPLHF
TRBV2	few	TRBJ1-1	CASSVKGVGTEAFF
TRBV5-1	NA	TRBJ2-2	CASSSQQNTGELFF
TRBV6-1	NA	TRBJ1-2	CASSPGQRGYGYTF
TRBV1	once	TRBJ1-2	CTSSQDGTGGF
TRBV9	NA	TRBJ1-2	CASSPGIPYGYTF
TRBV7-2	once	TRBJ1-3	CASSYADTSGNTIYF
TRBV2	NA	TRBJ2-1	CASSRTSGDYNEQFF
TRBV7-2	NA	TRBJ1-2	CASSSAGGNYGYTF
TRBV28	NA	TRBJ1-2	CASSFGGVGYGYTF
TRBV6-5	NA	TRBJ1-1	CASSRGLNTEAFF
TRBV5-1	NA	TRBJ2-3	CASSLAGTDTQYF
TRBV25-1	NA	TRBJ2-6	CASQMRERTNVLTF
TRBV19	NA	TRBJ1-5	CASSGEVRQPQHF
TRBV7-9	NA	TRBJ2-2	CASSRGQGSGELFF
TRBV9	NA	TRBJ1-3	CASRPTGAGNTIYF